This TCR beta chain was recovered during a study of T cell repertoires in cytomegalovirus infection. Study results and limitations: The ex vivo response was dominated by HLA-C-restricted CMV-specific TCR beta clonotypes.

CDR1 is DFQATT, CDR2 SNEGSKA, per germline (reference sequence). The CDR3 is 17 residues long. With V trimmed by 3 bases and J by 5 bases, 18 bases remained unmatched. This clonotype appeared many times. What it recognizes is unknown. TCRdb reprocessed the reads with MiXCR, giving one entry per CDR3 protein. Here the sample spans 500,000 or so distinct CDR3 sequences, 16% being singletons. The sequenced sample was CD8+ T cells from PBMCs. This receptor was identified in a human donor in good health (CMV status not recorded). Some clones in this sample may be carry-over from other donors' samples. The V call is TRBV20-1, the J call TRBJ1-1; 7 nucleotides match TRBD1. CDR3 in DNA: TGCAGTGCTAGTGGAGACGAGGGGGCGGAGGGGGGGACTGAAGCTTTCTTT. This sequence encodes CSASGDEGAEGGTEAFF.